Given below is one TCR beta chain in context. The junction departs from germline at one end; a sequencing error may be responsible. The sample originates from a study of cytotoxic CD8 clonotypes in ibrutinib-treated CLL. Sequencing used immunoSEQ multiplex PCR; TCRdb keeps in-frame clones, though not all of them. There are just over 200,000 clones in the sample; more than 75% occur only once, and 10% to 12% lies in the top ten. The CDR3 contains 13 residues. CDR1 SSHAT and CDR2 FNYEAQ come from the germline V gene (reference sequence). This clonotype was sampled from a human donor with chronic lymphocytic leukemia. V is TRBV7-7 and J is TRBJ2-5; D uncertain. Sequencing was performed on PBMCs, taken after 12 months of ibrutinib treatment. CDR3 residues: CASSRTPQETQYF. CDR3 DNA: TGTGCTAGCAGCCGGACCCCCCAAGAGACCCAGTACTTC.